This T cell receptor (beta chain) was captured by sequencing in a study of CD8 T cells in Susac syndrome. CDR1 is LNHDA, CDR2 SQIVND, per germline (reference sequence). V lost 5 bases to trimming and J lost 6 bases; unmatched junction nucleotides: 6. This CDR3 comprises 14 residues. The multiple sclerosis control cohort comprised treatment-naive individuals presenting with stable or active relapsing-remitting disease. TEMRA cells were enriched by FACS, while CD8+ and CD4+ T cells were obtained through a negative isolation that was performed magnetically. The RNA, about 0.45 to 1 ug, was put through reverse transcription using random hexamers. TCRdb itself ran the immunoSEQ multiplex PCR reads through MiXCR, one entry per CDR3 protein. The sample includes about 160,000 distinct CDR3 sequences, around 94% of them seen just once.

Material: CD4+ T cells from PBMCs. The chain carries TRBV19 and TRBJ1-5; 8 nucleotides line up with TRBD1. The clonotype comes from a human donor with multiple sclerosis. CDR3 in amino acids: CASSSDRAVQPQHF. In DNA form, the CDR3 reads TGTGCCAGTAGTTCGGACAGGGCGGTTCAGCCCCAGCATTTT.